The 3 T cell receptor beta chains reported below all come from one sample, sequenced in a study of cytomegalovirus exposure and HLA in healthy donors. Primers: 60 Vbeta forward and 13 Jbeta reverse. Clones were sequenced by immunoSEQ multiplex PCR, and TCRdb holds only the in-frame ones, with some missing. Seen in this sample are some 140,000 clones; the ten most common clones hold 2%. Sequences were obtained from PBMCs. Every receptor here comes from a woman aged 55 to 70 in good health and CMV-seronegative.

The rearrangement joins TRBV20-1 to TRBJ2-1; the match to TRBD1 covers 7 bases. The CDR3 contains 11 residues. The V and J ends lost 7 bases and 8 bases, in that order; junction bases with no gene match: 5. Germline loops: CDR1 DFQATT, CDR2 SNEGSKA (reference sequence). The CDR3 region is CSVRQGYEQFF. In DNA form, the CDR3 reads TGCAGTGTAAGACAGGGCTATGAGCAGTTCTTC.

V is TRBV2 and J is TRBJ2-1, with 9 bases identical to TRBD1. The CDR3 contains 14 residues. The germline gives CDR1 SNHLY, CDR2 FYNNEI. Losses at the gene ends were 10 bases for V and 4 bases for J; bases not matched to a gene: 8. CDR3 loop: CAITGQGIYNEQFF. The DNA of the CDR3 is TGTGCCATCACAGGACAGGGGATTTACAATGAGCAGTTCTTC.

V is TRBV28 and J is TRBJ2-5; D call uncertain. V lost 5 bases to trimming and J lost 3 bases, with 13 bases between them. CDR3 size: 14 residues. Per the germline V gene, CDR1 is MDHEN and CDR2 is SYDVKM. CDR3 in amino acids: CASSGFGGKETQYF. The CDR3 region has the DNA TGTGCCAGCAGTGGGTTTGGCGGCAAAGAGACCCAGTACTTC.